This T cell receptor beta chain was recorded in a study of regulatory T cells in long-lasting Graves disease. As for time point: newly diagnosed GD, antithyroid drugs for less than 3 months. Researchers made the TCR library from RNA that was extracted from PBMCs. Study-wide findings and caveats: Compared with new cases, persistent Graves' patients showed reduced TCR diversity. The sample size was small, and this may have reduced accuracy. Persistent disease was associated with favored TRBV28 usage and with favored use of TRBJ1-2 and TRBJ2-5.

Library construction for TCR beta used iRepertoire HTBI primers and Arm-PCR of CDR3 regions. One entry per CDR3 protein results from TCRdb running MiXCR on the multiplex PCR reads. The table records some 450,000 distinct CDR3 sequences, around 15% of them present only once. CDR1 is MNHNS, CDR2 SASEGT, per germline. V was pared by 8 bases and J by 2 bases, with 12 bases between. The CDR3 runs to 13 residues. This clonotype has a count of ten or more. Its target is not known. This sample also belongs to another study, concerning T cells in Graves' hyperthyroidism and ophthalmopathy. This second report adds: Carried out on the TCR CDR3, a first-round RT-PCR used the HTBI primer set.

This TCR came from a woman in her 30s with Graves disease. The rearrangement joins TRBV6-1 to TRBJ1-1, with a weak D call TRBD1 (5 bases). The source material was peripheral blood mononuclear cells (PBMCs), sampled at new diagnosis, from a patient treated with antithyroid drugs. DNA of the CDR3: TGTGCCAGCGGACCAGGGTATAACACTGAAGCTTTCTTT. Amino acids: CASGPGYNTEAFF.